These T cell receptor beta chains were read from a single sample in a study of identical twins. Each CDR3 protein gets one entry after TCRdb re-called the 5' RACE reads with MiXCR. The sample has some 320,000 distinct CDR3 sequences; 10% to 15% are singletons. This sample also belongs to another study, concerning yellow fever vaccine responses in identical twins.

Material for sequencing was CD8+ T cells sorted from blood. The source of these receptors is a woman aged 18-35 years in good health. Both conserved end residues are part of each CDR3. Fields, in order: clone size, J gene, V gene, D gene, CDR3 protein, CDR3 DNA. D genes are given only for firm matches. Rows may omit the clone size; those that give it use once, few, many or a size class.

- TRBJ2-3 TRBV12-3/TRBV12-4 TRBD2 CTICLGTSGSGSTDTQYF TGTACCATCTGTTTAGGGACTAGCGGGAGTGGGAGCACAGATACGCAGTATTTT
- TRBJ2-2 TRBV5-6 - CASSLGSEELFF TGTGCCAGCAGCTTGGGCTCCGAGGAGCTGTTTTTT
few TRBJ2-1 TRBV4-1 - CASSQDGLDYNEQFF TGCGCCAGCAGCCAGGACGGACTGGACTACAATGAGCAGTTCTTC
- TRBJ2-1 TRBV5-6 TRBD1 CASSSDREAYNEQFF TGTGCCAGCAGCTCGGACAGGGAGGCGTACAATGAGCAGTTCTTC
- TRBJ2-1 TRBV27 TRBD2 CASSSHLAGMYNEQFF TGTGCCAGCAGCTCTCATCTAGCGGGAATGTACAATGAGCAGTTCTTC
once TRBJ2-1 TRBV28 TRBD2 CASSLAGADEQFF TGTGCCAGCAGTCTAGCGGGAGCCGATGAGCAGTTCTTC
few TRBJ2-1 TRBV3-1 - CASSQEPGLGSPNEQFF TGTGCCAGCAGCCAAGAACCGGGGCTGGGTTCCCCGAATGAGCAGTTCTTC
few TRBJ2-5 TRBV28 TRBD2 CATQAGSEETQYF TGTGCCACCCAAGCGGGAAGCGAGGAGACCCAGTACTTC
- TRBJ2-5 TRBV6-2/TRBV6-3 TRBD2 CASSYTILAGGYQETQYF TGTGCCAGCAGTTATACGATATTAGCGGGGGGCTACCAAGAGACCCAGTACTTC
- TRBJ1-5 TRBV28 TRBD1 CASSRTGARNQPQHF TGTGCCAGCAGCCGGACAGGGGCCAGGAATCAGCCCCAGCATTTT
- TRBJ2-1 TRBV4-2 TRBD2 CASSRGTSGVEQFF TGTGCCAGCAGCCGGGGGACTAGCGGGGTTGAGCAGTTCTTC
- TRBJ2-1 TRBV20-1 - CSARVSALVGEQFF TGCAGTGCTAGAGTGAGCGCACTCGTGGGTGAGCAGTTCTTC
few TRBJ2-1 TRBV29-1 - CSVDKEGGRDEQFF TGCAGCGTTGATAAAGAGGGGGGGAGGGATGAGCAGTTCTTC
- TRBJ1-2 TRBV3-1 - CASSPSEGLDYGYTF TGTGCCAGCAGCCCAAGCGAGGGGTTGGACTATGGCTACACCTTC
many TRBJ2-3 TRBV27 TRBD2 CASSPAGRSTDTQYF TGTGCCAGCAGCCCAGCGGGGCGTAGCACAGATACGCAGTATTTT
- TRBJ2-2 TRBV28 - CVTGLVGGELFF TGTGTCACAGGGCTAGTTGGCGGGGAGCTGTTTTTT
- TRBJ1-3 TRBV20-1 - CSARVGLHSGNTIYF TGCAGTGCTAGAGTCGGGCTCCACTCTGGAAACACCATATATTTT
- TRBJ2-1 TRBV24-1 - CATSDPRVPYNEQFF TGTGCCACCAGTGACCCCAGGGTCCCCTACAATGAGCAGTTCTTC
many TRBJ2-2 TRBV12-3/TRBV12-4 - CASKISAGELFF TGTGCCAGCAAAATAAGTGCCGGGGAGCTGTTTTTT
many TRBJ1-2 TRBV20-1 - CSARADGEGEGYTF TGCAGTGCTAGAGCGGACGGAGAAGGTGAAGGCTACACCTTC
- TRBJ1-1 TRBV9 - CASSVACGGTEAFF TGTGCCAGCAGCGTAGCTTGCGGTGGGACTGAAGCTTTCTTT
- TRBJ2-3 TRBV7-8 TRBD2 CASKVRGGHADTQYF TGTGCCAGCAAGGTCCGGGGGGGGCACGCAGATACGCAGTATTTT
many TRBJ2-2 TRBV27 TRBD2 CASSSETLAGVANTGELFF TGTGCCAGCAGCTCCGAAACGCTAGCGGGAGTAGCGAACACCGGGGAGCTGTTTTTT
- TRBJ1-2 TRBV4-1 - CASSQEKGQRLYGYTF TGCGCCAGCAGCCAAGAGAAAGGGCAGCGGTTGTATGGCTACACCTTC
- TRBJ2-1 TRBV29-1 TRBD2 CSGAGTEKRGAYNEQFF TGCAGCGGCGCCGGGACAGAAAAGCGGGGGGCCTACAATGAGCAGTTCTTC
few TRBJ2-1 TRBV3-1 TRBD2 CASSQAIRGLAGRQSSYNEQFF TGTGCCAGCAGCCAAGCAATCAGGGGACTAGCGGGGCGCCAGAGCTCCTACAATGAGCAGTTCTTC
few TRBJ2-3 TRBV27 TRBD1 CASSLLGTGVPSTDTQYF TGTGCCAGCAGTTTACTTGGGACAGGGGTCCCTAGCACAGATACGCAGTATTTT
- TRBJ2-2 TRBV9 - CASSAGGTLAPGELFF TGTGCCAGCAGCGCCGGGGGAACGCTAGCCCCCGGGGAGCTGTTTTTT
few TRBJ2-1 TRBV11-2 TRBD2 CASSIASSTSGRHYNEQFF TGTGCCAGCAGCATCGCCTCCTCGACTAGCGGGAGGCACTACAATGAGCAGTTCTTC
- TRBJ2-7 TRBV10-3 TRBD1 CAISESTGGRSTYEQYF TGTGCCATCAGTGAGTCGACAGGGGGGCGTTCAACCTACGAGCAGTACTTC
- TRBJ2-1 TRBV7-8 - CASQLLVSSYNEQFF TGTGCCAGCCAATTGCTGGTGAGCTCCTACAATGAGCAGTTCTTC
- TRBJ2-1 TRBV2 - CEGGTTYNEQFF TGTGAGGGGGGCACGACCTACAATGAGCAGTTCTTC
few TRBJ2-1 TRBV25-1 - CASSEPGLGTYNEQFF TGTGCCAGCAGTGAACCGGGACTGGGTACCTACAATGAGCAGTTCTTC
- TRBJ2-7 TRBV28 - CASSLSNKGVGYEQYF TGTGCCAGCAGTTTATCGAATAAGGGGGTGGGATACGAGCAGTACTTC
- TRBJ1-6 TRBV6-5 TRBD1 CASSFVPGQDNSPLHF TGTGCCAGCAGTTTTGTACCGGGACAGGATAATTCACCCCTCCACTTT
few TRBJ2-1 TRBV2 TRBD2 CAGGGLGSDEQFF TGTGCAGGAGGGGGACTAGGTAGCGATGAGCAGTTCTTC
many TRBJ2-4 TRBV11-2 - CASSLYGLAKNIQYF TGTGCCAGCAGCTTATACGGGTTGGCCAAAAACATTCAGTACTTC
few TRBJ2-1 TRBV29-1 - CSVEGWDNEQFF TGCAGCGTTGAGGGTTGGGACAATGAGCAGTTCTTC
few TRBJ1-3 TRBV11-2 - CASSLGGSNTIYF TGTGCCAGCAGCCTCGGGGGGAGTAACACCATATATTTT
many TRBJ2-1 TRBV12-3/TRBV12-4 TRBD2 CASTHPGLAGYNEQFF TGTGCCAGCACCCATCCGGGACTAGCGGGCTACAATGAGCAGTTCTTC
- TRBJ2-1 TRBV29-1 - CSVGDGLEQFF TGCAGCGTTGGTGACGGGCTTGAGCAGTTCTTC
- TRBJ2-1 TRBV20-1 - CCARDKGPSARVEQFF TGCTGTGCTAGAGATAAAGGGCCCTCCGCGAGAGTTGAGCAGTTCTTC
few TRBJ2-3 TRBV12-3/TRBV12-4 - CASSSGTPGDTQYF TGTGCCAGCAGTTCTGGTACCCCCGGAGATACGCAGTATTTT